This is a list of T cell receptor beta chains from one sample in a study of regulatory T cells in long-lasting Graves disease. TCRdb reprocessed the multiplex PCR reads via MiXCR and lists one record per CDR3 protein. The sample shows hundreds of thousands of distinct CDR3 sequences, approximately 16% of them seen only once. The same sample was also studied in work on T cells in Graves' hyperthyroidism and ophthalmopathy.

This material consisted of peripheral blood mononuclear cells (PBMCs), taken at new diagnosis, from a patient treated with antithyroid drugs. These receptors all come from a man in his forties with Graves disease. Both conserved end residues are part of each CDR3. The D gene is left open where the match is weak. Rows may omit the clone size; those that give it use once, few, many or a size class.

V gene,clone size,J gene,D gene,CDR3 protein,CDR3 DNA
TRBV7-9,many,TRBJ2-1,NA,CASSTTHGASYNEQFF,TGTGCCAGCAGCACAACCCATGGGGCGTCCTACAATGAGCAGTTCTTC
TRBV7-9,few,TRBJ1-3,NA,CASSLVLRQTQASGNTIYF,TGTGCCAGCAGCTTAGTTTTGAGACAGACCCAAGCTTCTGGAAACACCATATATTTT
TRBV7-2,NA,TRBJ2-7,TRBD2,CASSLGAGGSRYEQYF,TGTGCCAGCAGCTTAGGGGCCGGCGGGAGTCGCTACGAGCAGTACTTC
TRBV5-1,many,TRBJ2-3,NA,CASSLEQGYTQYF,TGCGCCAGCAGCTTGGAGCAGGGGTATACGCAGTATTTT
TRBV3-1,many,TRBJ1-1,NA,CASSQGGPEAFF,TGTGCCAGCAGCCAAGGGGGACCTGAAGCTTTCTTT
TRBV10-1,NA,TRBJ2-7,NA,CASSEGPEQYF,TGCGCCAGCAGTGAGGGCCCCGAGCAGTACTTC
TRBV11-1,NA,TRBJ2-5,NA,CASSFGVRRQETQYF,TGTGCCAGCAGCTTCGGGGTGCGCAGACAAGAGACCCAGTACTTC
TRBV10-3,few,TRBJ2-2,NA,CAISELGGANTGELFF,TGTGCCATCAGTGAATTGGGCGGAGCGAACACCGGGGAGCTGTTTTTT
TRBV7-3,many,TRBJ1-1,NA,CASSLLAAANTEAFF,TGTGCCAGCAGCTTATTGGCCGCAGCGAACACTGAAGCTTTCTTT
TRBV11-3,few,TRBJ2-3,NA,CASSPESADTQYF,TGTGCCAGCAGTCCGGAGAGCGCAGATACGCAGTATTTT
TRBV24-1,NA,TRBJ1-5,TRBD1,CVTSDRTGGGQPQHF,TGTGTCACCAGTGACCGGACAGGGGGCGGGCAGCCCCAGCATTTT
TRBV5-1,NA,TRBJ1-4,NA,CASSRTGRYEKLFF,TGCGCCAGCAGCCGAACAGGGAGGTATGAAAAACTGTTTTTT
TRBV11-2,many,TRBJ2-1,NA,CASSLGRGLGRGFNNEQFF,TGTGCCAGCAGCTTAGGAAGGGGGCTAGGGCGGGGGTTCAACAATGAGCAGTTCTTC
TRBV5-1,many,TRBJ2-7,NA,CASSLGGYVSYEQYF,TGCGCCAGCAGCTTGGGGGGCTACGTCTCCTACGAGCAGTACTTC
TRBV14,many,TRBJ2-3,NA,CASSHAETQYF,TGTGCCAGCAGCCATGCGGAGACGCAGTATTTT
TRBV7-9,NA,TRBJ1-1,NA,CASSRGVTEAFF,TGTGCCAGCAGCCGCGGAGTCACTGAAGCTTTCTTT
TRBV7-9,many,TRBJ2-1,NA,CASSLLGGGSYNEQFF,TGTGCCAGCAGCTTACTAGGGGGTGGCTCCTACAATGAGCAGTTCTTC
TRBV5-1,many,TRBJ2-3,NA,CASGPTGTDTQYF,TGCGCCAGCGGCCCGACAGGCACAGATACGCAGTATTTT
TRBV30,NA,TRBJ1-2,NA,CAWSVNGNGYTF,TGTGCCTGGAGTGTAAACGGGAATGGCTACACCTTC
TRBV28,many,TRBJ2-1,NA,CASSFVYNEQFF,TGTGCCAGCAGTTTTGTATACAATGAGCAGTTCTTC
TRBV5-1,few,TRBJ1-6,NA,CASGDTYNSPLHF,TGTGCCAGCGGGGACACGTATAATTCACCCCTCCACTTT
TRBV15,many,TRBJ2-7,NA,CATSRRTGQTYEQYF,TGTGCCACCAGCAGGCGAACTGGGCAGACCTACGAGCAGTACTTC
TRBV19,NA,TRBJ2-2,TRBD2,CASTQLSGRPGELFF,TGTGCCAGTACCCAACTGAGCGGGAGGCCCGGGGAGCTGTTTTTT
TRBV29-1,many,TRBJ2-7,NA,CSVARGQGEQYF,TGCAGCGTTGCACGGGGCCAAGGCGAGCAGTACTTC
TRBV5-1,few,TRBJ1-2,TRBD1,CASSNTGGYGYTF,TGCGCCAGCAGCAACACAGGGGGCTATGGCTACACCTTC
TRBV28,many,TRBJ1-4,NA,CASSSPTRATNEKLFF,TGTGCCAGCAGTTCCCCGACGAGGGCAACTAATGAAAAACTGTTTTTT
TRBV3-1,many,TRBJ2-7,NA,CASSQQVGAYEQYF,TGTGCCAGCAGCCAACAAGTAGGAGCTTACGAGCAGTACTTC
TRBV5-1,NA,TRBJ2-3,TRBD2,CASSETSGTDTQYF,TGCGCCAGCAGTGAGACTAGCGGGACAGATACGCAGTATTTT
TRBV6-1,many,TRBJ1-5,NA,CASSPQGYNQPQHF,TGTGCCAGCAGTCCGCAGGGTTACAATCAGCCCCAGCATTTT
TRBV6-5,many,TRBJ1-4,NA,CASSYLLRGRGELFF,TGTGCCAGCAGTTACCTCCTAAGGGGCCGAGGGGAACTGTTTTTT
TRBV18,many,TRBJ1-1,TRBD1,CASSPGQGRTEAFF,TGTGCCAGCTCACCGGGACAGGGACGCACTGAAGCTTTCTTT
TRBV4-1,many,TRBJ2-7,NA,CASSQGGTAGAYEQYF,TGCGCCAGCAGCCAAGGGGGGACGGCAGGGGCCTACGAGCAGTACTTC
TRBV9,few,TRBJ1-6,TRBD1,CASSGTGTGGNIGSPLHF,TGTGCCAGCAGCGGGACTGGGACAGGGGGCAATATCGGTTCACCCCTCCACTTT
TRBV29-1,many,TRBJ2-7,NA,CSVAPGEHEQYF,TGCAGCGTTGCACCAGGCGAGCACGAGCAGTACTTC
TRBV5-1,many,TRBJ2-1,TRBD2,CASKLAGGYNEQFF,TGCGCCAGCAAACTAGCGGGGGGGTACAATGAGCAGTTCTTC
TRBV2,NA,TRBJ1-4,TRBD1,CASSITGGNEKLFF,TGTGCCAGCAGCATAACAGGGGGGAATGAAAAACTGTTTTTT
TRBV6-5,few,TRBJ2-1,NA,CASSYYSGQTEQFF,TGTGCCAGCAGTTACTACTCGGGCCAGACTGAGCAGTTCTTC
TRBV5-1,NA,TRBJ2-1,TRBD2,CASSFTSGGVGEQFF,TGCGCCAGCAGCTTTACTAGCGGGGGGGTCGGTGAGCAGTTCTTC
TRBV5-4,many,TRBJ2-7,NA,CASSLGRRAYEQYF,TGTGCCAGCAGCTTGGGGAGAAGGGCCTACGAGCAGTACTTC
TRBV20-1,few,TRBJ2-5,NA,CSAAKAQETQYF,TGCAGCGCTGCTAAGGCCCAAGAGACCCAGTACTTC
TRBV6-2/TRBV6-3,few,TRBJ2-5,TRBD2,CASSLDFAGGNEETQYF,TGTGCCAGCAGCCTCGACTTTGCGGGGGGAAACGAGGAGACCCAGTACTTC
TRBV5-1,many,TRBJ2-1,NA,CASSLEAGYNEQFF,TGTGCCAGCAGCTTAGAGGCAGGTTACAATGAGCAGTTCTTC
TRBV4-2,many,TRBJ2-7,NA,CASSQDWEQYF,TGTGCCAGCAGCCAAGATTGGGAGCAGTACTTC
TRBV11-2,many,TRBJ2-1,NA,CASSSRGDSSYNEQFF,TGTGCCAGCAGCTCGCGGGGGGACAGCTCCTACAATGAGCAGTTCTTC
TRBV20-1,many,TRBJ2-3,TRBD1,CSAKGQGPTDTQYF,TGCAGTGCTAAGGGACAGGGACCCACAGATACGCAGTATTTT
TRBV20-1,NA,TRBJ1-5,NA,CSARTAKNQPQHF,TGCAGTGCCCGGACAGCAAAGAATCAGCCCCAGCATTTT
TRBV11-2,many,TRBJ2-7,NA,CASSQIYPTYEQYF,TGTGCCAGCAGCCAGATCTACCCCACCTACGAGCAGTACTTC
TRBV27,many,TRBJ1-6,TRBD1,CASTPSGTAYNSPLHF,TGTGCCAGCACTCCTAGCGGGACAGCCTATAATTCACCCCTCCACTTT
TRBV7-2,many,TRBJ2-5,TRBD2,CASSLGGGALTSQYF,TGTGCCAGCAGCTTAGGCGGGGGGGCCTTAACGTCCCAGTACTTC
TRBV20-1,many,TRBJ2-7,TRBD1,CSASDRGYEQYF,TGCAGTGCTTCGGACAGGGGGTACGAGCAGTACTTC
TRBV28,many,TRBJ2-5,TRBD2,CASSFPGGGDQETQYF,TGTGCCAGCAGTTTTCCGGGCGGGGGGGACCAAGAGACCCAGTACTTC
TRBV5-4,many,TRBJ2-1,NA,CASRQGLNNNEQFF,TGTGCCAGCAGACAGGGACTGAACAACAATGAGCAGTTCTTC
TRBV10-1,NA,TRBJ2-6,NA,CATGTGPNGANVLTF,TGCGCCACCGGGACGGGGCCGAACGGGGCCAACGTCCTGACTTTC
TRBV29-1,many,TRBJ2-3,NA,CSVGVGHTQYF,TGCAGCGTTGGGGTAGGGCATACGCAGTATTTT
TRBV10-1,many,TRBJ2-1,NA,CASSSGPRYEQFF,TGCGCCAGCAGCTCGGGTCCCCGCTATGAGCAGTTCTTC
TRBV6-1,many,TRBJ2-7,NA,CASRVLGLWEQYF,TGTGCCAGCAGAGTGCTTGGGCTTTGGGAGCAGTACTTC
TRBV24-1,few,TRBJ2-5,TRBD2,CATSGEETQYF,TGTGCCACTAGCGGGGAAGAGACCCAGTACTTC
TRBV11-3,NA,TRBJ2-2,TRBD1,CASSKRDRDTGELFF,TGTGCCAGCAGCAAGAGGGACAGGGACACCGGGGAGCTGTTTTTT
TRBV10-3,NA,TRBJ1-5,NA,CAISGSNQPQHF,TGTGCCATCAGTGGTAGCAATCAGCCCCAGCATTTT
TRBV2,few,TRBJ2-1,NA,CATSLIQGTNEQFF,TGTGCCACATCGCTAATACAGGGCACCAATGAGCAGTTCTTC